The following is a T cell receptor (beta chain) sequence with its context. This sample was included in a study of CD8 T cells in Susac syndrome. Random hexamers served to reverse transcribe roughly 0.5 to 1 ug RNA. A multiplex approach, immunoSEQ multiplex PCR, amplified TCR beta CDR3 across 54 Vbeta and 13 Jbeta. TCRdb recomputed calls from the immunoSEQ multiplex PCR reads with MiXCR, one row per CDR3 protein. The sample contains about 250,000 distinct CDR3 sequences, 90% to 95% of which appear only once. TCR beta from blood CD8+ and CD4+ T cells was sequenced. Patients with stable or active relapsing-remitting disease, all of them treatment-naive, made up the multiple sclerosis controls. FACS was used to enrich TEMRA cells, whereas the CD8+ and CD4+ T cells were obtained by negative isolation. There are 16 residues in the CDR3. The germline gives CDR1 MNHNS, CDR2 SASEGT. The ends lost 6 bases at V and 2 bases at J; junction bases unmatched: 9.

The V and J genes are TRBV6-1 and TRBJ1-1; TRBD1 agrees at 10 bases. The source material was CD4+ T cells from PBMCs. The TCR originated in a human donor with multiple sclerosis. CDR3 sequence reads: CASSADRGAVNTEAFF. The CDR3 DNA follows: TGTGCCAGCAGCGCGGACAGGGGGGCTGTTAACACTGAAGCTTTCTTT.